Listed below are T cell receptor beta chains from one sample, sequenced in a study of blood T cell repertoires in COVID-19. Some clones are missing from TCRdb's copy, which holds only in-frame ones; the method was immunoSEQ multiplex PCR. The table shows around 100,000 clones, with about 89% occurring only once. Material for sequencing was peripheral blood. The source is a man in his forties or fifties with acute or convalescent COVID-19. The CDR3 runs from the conserved cysteine through the conserved F or W. D genes are given only for firm matches. Size tells how often a clone was seen (once, few, many) or the class of an expanded clone, and some rows leave it out.

clone_size	v_call	d_call	j_call	cdr3_nt	cdr3_aa
-	TRBV5-1	TRBD1	TRBJ2-7	TGCGCCAGCAGCTTGGCCGGAGCCCGGACAGGGGGTTTCTACGAGCAGTACTTC	CASSLAGARTGGFYEQYF
few	TRBV5-6	-	TRBJ1-2	TGTGCCAGCAGCCTCCCTATCCGGGCAGGGCCCAACTATGGCTACACCTTC	CASSLPIRAGPNYGYTF
few	TRBV7-9	TRBD1	TRBJ1-2	TGTGCCAGCAGTCGGGACAGGGATGGCTACACCTTC	CASSRDRDGYTF
-	TRBV5-5	-	TRBJ1-4	TGTGCCAGCAGCCCAGGACACCTCCAGGACGAAAAACTGTTTTTT	CASSPGHLQDEKLFF
few	TRBV19	TRBD1	TRBJ1-2	TGTGCCAGTAGGCGGGACAGGGGAAGATATGGCTACACCTTC	CASRRDRGRYGYTF
-	TRBV7-9	TRBD2	TRBJ2-1	TGTGCCAGCAGCCCTAGATCGACTAGCGGGTACAATGAGCAGTTCTTC	CASSPRSTSGYNEQFF
-	TRBV3-1/TRBV3-2	TRBD1	TRBJ2-5	TGTGCCAGCAGCCAAGTTGGGACAGTCAGCCAAGAGACCCAGTACTTC	CASSQVGTVSQETQYF
-	TRBV7-2	TRBD1	TRBJ2-7	TGTGCCAGCAGCCCCGGGACAGGGTATTTTGTTGAGCAGTACTTC	CASSPGTGYFVEQYF
-	TRBV5-1	TRBD1	TRBJ2-7	TGCGCCAGCAGCGGGGGTCCGGGACAGGGGTCCAACGAGCAGTACTTC	CASSGGPGQGSNEQYF
-	TRBV5-1	-	TRBJ1-5	TGCGCCAGCAGCATGGACAGTAATCAGCCCCAGCATTTT	CASSMDSNQPQHF
-	TRBV5-1	-	TRBJ2-7	TGCGCCAGCAGCTTGGTGTCAGGGGTTGGCTACGAGCAGTACTTC	CASSLVSGVGYEQYF
-	TRBV19	TRBD2	TRBJ2-3	TGTGCCAGTAGGGGACCGCGTAGCGGGGGAGCGGATACGCAGTATTTT	CASRGPRSGGADTQYF
-	TRBV5-1	-	TRBJ2-7	TGCGCCAGCAGCCCTGAATTACGGGAGAACGAGCAGTACTTC	CASSPELRENEQYF
-	TRBV9	TRBD1	TRBJ1-2	TGTGCCAGCAGCTCCGGACAGGGAGAGGCCGTTTATGGCTACACCTTC	CASSSGQGEAVYGYTF
once	TRBV7-8	TRBD1	TRBJ1-2	TGTGCCAGCAGCTTGGACAGGGGGGAAGGCTACACCTTC	CASSLDRGEGYTF
once	TRBV27	-	TRBJ2-2	TGTGCCAGCAGTCCAGGGGTAGGCACCGGGGAGCTGTTTTTT	CASSPGVGTGELFF
-	TRBV5-1	-	TRBJ1-6	TGCGCCAGCAGCTTCACAACAGATTCACCCCTCCACTTT	CASSFTTDSPLHF
-	TRBV11-2	TRBD2	TRBJ2-1	TGTGCCAGCAGCTTGGGGGGGGATGAGCAGTTCTTC	CASSLGGDEQFF
-	TRBV3-1/TRBV3-2	TRBD2	TRBJ2-1	TGTGCCAGCAGCCAAGAGCTAGCGGGACAGTCGGGTGAGCAGTTCTTC	CASSQELAGQSGEQFF
-	TRBV3-1/TRBV3-2	-	TRBJ1-2	TGTGCCAGCAGCCAAGATCGGGTCGTAATCAACTATGGCTACACCTTC	CASSQDRVVINYGYTF
-	TRBV2	-	TRBJ2-1	TGTGCCAGCACCTCCCCCCGGGGTGGCGGGGCCTCCTACAATGAGCAGTTCTTC	CASTSPRGGGASYNEQFF
-	TRBV15	-	TRBJ2-6	TGTGCCACCAGCAGTACAAGCGACTCTGGGGCCAACGTCCTGACTTTC	CATSSTSDSGANVLTF
-	TRBV5-1	-	TRBJ1-2	TGCGCCAGCAGCCAAGCTGGTGCAGGCGCAAATTATGGCTACACCTTC	CASSQAGAGANYGYTF